The 5 T cell receptor beta chains listed next were all sequenced from one sample in a study of shared clonotypes between healthy human individuals (dated by TCRdb to about 2020). Libraries were built with the immunoSEQ multiplex PCR assay. The table comes from immuneACCESS by way of TCRdb, which keeps in-frame sequences with V and J called. Part of the clones is missing from these tables; in studies checked, under half for an unresolved V gene and the rest for unknown reasons. This sample comprises around 550,000 clones, 90% to 97% of them detected only once. The ten largest clones add up to approximately 0.06% of the sample. The sequencing sample was made of naive CD4+ T cells sorted from blood. The cell subset or site label here, explained by the study, means: CD45RA+ positively selected. These receptors came from a woman in her 30s in good health.

The rearrangement joins TRBV15 to TRBJ1-6; TRBD1 aligns across 9 bases. Germline values: CDR1 LNHNV, CDR2 YYDKDF (reference sequence). Losses at the gene ends were 7 bases for V and 7 bases for J; bases not matched to a gene: 8. This CDR3 has 15 amino acids. CDR3 region: CATNTGGLKNSPLHF. The CDR3 bases are TGTGCCACCAACACAGGGGGCCTAAAGAATTCACCCCTCCACTTT.

CDR3 protein: CASLAGLPNEKLFF. The CDR3 DNA is TGTGCCAGCCTCGCAGGGTTGCCTAATGAAAAACTGTTTTTT. The V and J genes are TRBV28 and TRBJ1-4; possible D gene TRBD1, 5 bases. This CDR3 spans 14 amino acids. CDR1 is MDHEN and CDR2 is SYDVKM in the germline V gene. The V gene lost 8 bases and the J gene lost 3 bases, with 13 bases spanning the gap.

V and J are TRBV2 and TRBJ1-5; a possible D gene is TRBD1 (5 bases). The CDR3 sequence is 12 residues long. V lost 8 bases to trimming and J lost 5 bases, with 10 bases between them. CDR1 and CDR2 from the germline V gene are SNHLY and FYNNEI. The CDR3 bases are TGTGCCAGCGGGGGGGGTTATCAGCCCCAGCATTTT. This gives the protein CASGGGYQPQHF.

Of note for this clone: Distinct nucleotide sequences in the sample also encode this CDR3. The gene calls are TRBV30 and TRBJ1-1; D may be TRBD1 (5 bases). The CDR3 totals 13 residues. Germline V gene data show CDR1 as GTSNPN and CDR2 as SVGIG (reference sequence). Trimming took 2 bases from V and 2 from J, leaving 9 bases between them. CDR3 sequence: CAWSRQGNTEAFF. The DNA for the CDR3 is TGTGCCTGGAGTCGTCAGGGCAACACTGAAGCTTTCTTT.

This chain links TRBV7-3 with TRBJ2-7; TRBD1 is a possible D gene (7 bases). The CDR3 spans 14 residues. Germline V gene data show CDR1 as SGHTA and CDR2 as FQGTGA. Trimming removed 5 bases from V and 2 bases from J, with 13 bases in between. CDR3 in DNA: TGTGCCAGCAGCCCCGCGGGACAGACCTACGAGCAGTACTTC. It yields the protein CASSPAGQTYEQYF.